Each of the 31 T cell receptor beta chains below was sequenced from the same sample in a study of CD8+CD57+ T cells in acquired aplastic anemia. Researchers used genomic DNA as the template to profile TCR beta VDJ and CDR3. TCRdb called the reads again in MiXCR, with one record for every CDR3 protein. The profile covers about 190,000 distinct CDR3 sequences, with roughly half appearing a single time and about 15% taken by the ten largest. The sample consisted of sorted CD4+, CD8+, or CD8+CD57+ T cells (not recorded which) from PBMCs. These TCRs come from a human donor in good health, serving as a control.

The V call is TRBV9, the J call TRBJ1-3; 8 bases fit TRBD1. The germline gives CDR1 SGDLS, CDR2 YYNGEE. V gave up 4 bases and J gave up 0 bases; unmatched junction bases: 6. There are 16 residues in the CDR3. The CDR3 region is CASSPTGANSGNTIYF. DNA for the CDR3: TGTGCCAGCAGCCCGACAGGGGCAAACTCTGGAAACACCATATATTTT.

There are many counts of this clonotype. The V gene is TRBV7-3, the J gene TRBJ2-5; the D gene is possibly TRBD1 (5 bases). The V end was cut by 2 bases, the J end by 3 bases, with 10 bases between. Per germline, CDR1 SGHTA and CDR2 FQGTGA. This CDR3 contains 14 residues. The DNA of the CDR3 is TGTGCCAGCAGCTTACGGGCAGGGAAAGAGACCCAGTACTTC. Protein: CASSLRAGKETQYF.

The chain is built from TRBV20-1 and TRBJ2-7; 13 positions agree with TRBD2. The ends lost 3 bases at V and 5 bases at J; junction bases unmatched: 1. This CDR3 has 13 amino acids. CDR1 DFQATT and CDR2 SNEGSKA come from the germline V gene (reference sequence). CDR3 DNA: TGCAGTGCTAGTGGGACTAGCGGGGACGAGCAGTACTTC. It encodes CSASGTSGDEQYF.

The gene calls are TRBV7-9 and TRBJ1-1, with 10 bases aligning to TRBD1. CDR3 size: 15 residues. Germline trimming cut 0 bases from V and 6 bases from J; bases unmatched to any gene: 4. Germline V gene sequence: CDR1 SEHNR, CDR2 FQNEAQ (reference sequence). CDR3 amino acids: CASSLAPGTGAEAFF. In nucleotides, the CDR3 is TGTGCCAGCAGCTTAGCCCCCGGGACAGGGGCTGAAGCTTTCTTT.

The V call is TRBV28, the J call TRBJ2-2; the D is unclear. The CDR3 sequence is 16 residues long. CDR1 is MDHEN and CDR2 is SYDVKM in the germline V gene. With 2 bases removed from V and 0 bases from J, the gap between germline ends came to 10 bases. The DNA for the CDR3 is TGTGCCAGCAGTTTAGTGCTGGGATCGAACACCGGGGAGCTGTTTTTT. This translates into CASSLVLGSNTGELFF. Full variable domain (remainder filled in from reference TRBV28 and TRBJ2-2): DVKVTQSSRYLVKRTGEKVFLECVQDMDHENMFWYRQDPGLGLRLIYFSYDVKMKEKGDIPEGYSVSREKKERFSLILESASTNQTSMYLCASSLVLGSNTGELFFGEGSRLTVL.

This clonotype was observed many times. The rearrangement joins TRBV18 to TRBJ1-6; a weak D match, TRBD1 (5 bases). V was cut by 2 bases and J by 9 bases, with 5 bases left in between. Germline loops: CDR1 KGHSH, CDR2 LQKENI. The CDR3 contains 12 residues. The CDR3 sequence: CASSPRGSPLHF. CDR3 DNA sequence: TGTGCCAGCTCACCAAGGGGTTCACCCCTCCACTTT.

This clonotype was recorded many times. J is TRBJ2-7 and V is TRBV6-5; D is ambiguous. Trimming removed 6 bases at V and 3 bases at J, with 9 bases between. The CDR3 runs to 12 residues. Looked up from germline, CDR1 is MNHEY and CDR2 is SVGAGI. CDR3 residues: CASRSQSYEQYF. The CDR3 DNA reads as TGTGCCAGCAGATCTCAGAGCTACGAGCAGTACTTC.

This clonotype turned up a few times. The chain uses TRBV10-2 and TRBJ2-7, with 11 bases lining up with TRBD1. V gave up 7 bases and J gave up 4 bases; unmatched junction bases: 9. The CDR3 has 15 amino acids. From germline, CDR1 is WSHSY and CDR2 SAAADI. The CDR3 DNA reads TGCGCCAGCAACGCCGGGACAGGGGGTAAGTACGAGCAGTACTTC. The encoded protein is CASNAGTGGKYEQYF.

This clonotype was counted between two and nine times. Sequence at one end of the junction differs from germline and may be a read error. This chain uses TRBV10-3 with TRBJ2-7; 13 bases are shared with TRBD2. Germline assignment: CDR1 ENHRY and CDR2 SYGVKD. The CDR3 spans 19 residues. CDR3 DNA sequence: TGTGCCAGCAGTTCCAGACTAGCGGGGGGCCTTTTTAGCTCCTACGAGCAGTACTTC. Its protein product is CASSSRLAGGLFSSYEQYF.

The table lists this clonotype with a few counts. This CDR3 is missing its conserved last phenylalanine or tryptophan, likely due to a read error. The genes are TRBV30 and TRBJ2-5; D ambiguous. The length of the CDR3 is 11 residues. The V end was cut by 0 bases, the J end by 5 bases, with 4 bases between. Germline V gives CDR1 GTSNPN, CDR2 SVGIG (reference sequence). This CDR3 is CAWSVLETQYL. The DNA of the CDR3 is TGTGCCTGGAGTGTGCTGGAGACCCAGTACCTC.

This sequence joins TRBV10-3 and TRBJ2-1; 10 bases are a match to TRBD1. The V gene end was trimmed by 2 bases and the J gene end by 7 bases; junction bases not matched to a gene: 5. Germline assignment: CDR1 ENHRY and CDR2 SYGVKD. This CDR3 has 15 amino acids. The CDR3 here is CAISEAGQGRNEQFF. As DNA, the CDR3 is TGTGCCATCAGTGAGGCGGGACAGGGGAGAAATGAGCAGTTCTTC.

To note about this clonotype: A read error may account for a junction end that differs from germline. The chain combines TRBV20-1 with TRBJ2-3; D is ambiguous. Germline V gene lookup returns CDR1 DFQATT and CDR2 SNEGSKA (reference sequence). This CDR3 has 13 residues. The CDR3 DNA follows: TGCAGTGCTGGCCGTGACCCCACAGATACGCAGTACTTT. This gives the protein CSAGRDPTDTQYF.

V usage is TRBV7-2 and J usage is TRBJ1-2; TRBD1 matches at 9 bases. CDR1 and CDR2 from the germline V gene are SGHTA and FQGNSA. The V gene end was trimmed by 8 bases and the J gene end by 4 bases; junction bases not matched to a gene: 8. The CDR3 is 14 amino acids. The CDR3 reads CASHPGTGSYGYTF. In nucleotides, the CDR3 is TGTGCCAGCCACCCCGGGACAGGGTCCTATGGCTACACCTTC.

This clonotype was seen a single time. This rearrangement joins TRBV19 to TRBJ1-6; D uncertain. The germline V gene encodes CDR1 LNHDA and CDR2 SQIVND (reference sequence). With 4 bases removed from V and 4 bases from J, the gap between germline ends came to 5 bases. CDR3 length: 13 amino acids. The CDR3 nucleotides read TGTGCCAGTAGTAGCGCATATAATTCACCCCTCCACTTT. The encoded protein is CASSSAYNSPLHF.

Concerning this clonotype itself: The junction and the germline gene differ at one end; a read error may be behind it. J is TRBJ1-2 and V is TRBV9, with unresolved D. CDR1 and CDR2 from the germline V gene are SGDLS and YYNGEE. The CDR3 extends over 11 amino acids. The CDR3 reads CASSQDRGYTF. DNA for the CDR3: TGCGCCAGCAGCCAAGATCGGGGCTACACCTTC. Full variable domain (outside the CDR3, taken from reference TRBV9 and TRBJ1-2): DSGVTQTPKHLITATGQRVTLRCSPRSGDLSVYWYQQSLDQGLQFLIQYYNGEERAKGNILERFSAQQFPDLHSELNLSSLELGDSALYFCASSQDRGYTFGSGTRLTVV.

This clonotype was detected only once. This chain connects TRBV12-3 or TRBV12-4 to TRBJ2-1; D possibly corresponds to TRBD2 (5 bases). V lost 5 bases and J 8 bases, leaving 16 bases between the germline ends. CDR3 size: 14 residues. Written as DNA, the CDR3 is TGTGCCAGCAGTCCATCACTAGTGGGCTATGAGCAGTTCTTC. This encodes CASSPSLVGYEQFF.

The gene calls are TRBV10-3 and TRBJ1-6, with D perhaps matching TRBD1 (5 bases). V was shortened by 4 bases and J by 7 bases, with 11 bases between the two germline ends. CDR3 length: 14 residues. CDR1 and CDR2 from the germline V gene are ENHRY and SYGVKD. The CDR3 coding sequence is TGTGCCATCAGTGTGGACAAGGGCAATTCACCCCTCCACTTT. It encodes CAISVDKGNSPLHF.

This clonotype was seen many times. The chain joins TRBV6-1 to TRBJ2-3; the match to TRBD1 covers 10 bases. The germline CDR1 and CDR2 sequences are MNHNS and SASEGT. This CDR3 region has 14 residues. V shed 10 bases and J 5 bases; nucleotides not matched to a gene: 9. The CDR3 is CATETGGAGDTQYF. CDR3 DNA sequence: TGTGCCACCGAGACAGGGGGCGCGGGAGATACGCAGTATTTT.

The chain uses TRBV10-2 and TRBJ2-7; 7 bases map to TRBD1. CDR1 and CDR2 from the germline V gene are WSHSY and SAAADI. V lost 7 bases to trimming and J lost 4 bases; unmatched junction nucleotides: 10. The CDR3 length is 14 residues. CDR3 nucleotide sequence: TGCGCCAGCAACGCCGGGACAGAGACGTACGAGCAGTACTTC. This gives the protein CASNAGTETYEQYF.

This clonotype was counted once. This chain connects TRBV10-3 to TRBJ1-3; no clear D. V was shortened by 6 bases and J by 2 bases, with 5 bases between the two germline ends. Looked up from germline, CDR1 is ENHRY and CDR2 is SYGVKD. The CDR3 has 12 residues. This CDR3 reads CAIRDAGNTIYF. The CDR3 bases are TGTGCCATCAGGGACGCTGGAAACACCATATATTTT.

This chain joins TRBV7-8 and TRBJ2-7, with D perhaps matching TRBD2 (6 bases). V lost 5 bases and J lost 2, with 16 bases in between. The CDR3 runs to 15 residues. The germline V gene has CDR1 SGHVS and CDR2 FQNEAQ. CDR3 sequence (DNA): TGTGCCAGCAGCCCACGCCCTTCGGGAGCCTACGAGCAGTACTTC. This translates into CASSPRPSGAYEQYF.

This clonotype was observed many times. The chain carries TRBV7-9 and TRBJ2-2; TRBD2 matches 14 bases. V shed 5 bases and J 0 bases; nucleotides not matched to a gene: 5. Germline values: CDR1 SEHNR, CDR2 FQNEAQ (reference sequence). This CDR3 contains 18 residues. CDR3 amino acids: CASSRTSGGRPNTGELFF. CDR3 DNA: TGTGCCAGCAGCCGGACTAGCGGGGGGCGACCGAACACCGGGGAGCTGTTTTTT. Filled out from reference TRBV7-9 and TRBJ2-2, the complete variable domain reads DTGVSQNPRHKITKRGQNVTFRCDPISEHNRLYWYRQTLGQGPEFLTYFQNEAQLEKSRLLSDRFSAERPKGSFSTLEIQRTEQGDSAMYLCASSRTSGGRPNTGELFFGEGSRLTVL.

This CDR3 reads CASSVVTSSFDEQFF. The CDR3 nucleotides read TGTGCCAGCAGCGTAGTAACTAGCTCTTTCGATGAGCAGTTCTTC. The chain recombines TRBV9 with TRBJ2-1, with a weak D call TRBD2 (6 bases). V was clipped by 0 bases and J by 8 bases, with 15 bases between them. In germline, CDR1 is SGDLS, CDR2 YYNGEE. This CDR3 comprises 15 residues.

This chain links TRBV19 with TRBJ2-7; 10 bases fit TRBD2. The trim removed 3 bases at V and 2 bases at J, leaving 1 base unmatched. CDR3 size: 14 residues. CDR1 LNHDA and CDR2 SQIVND come from the germline V gene (reference sequence). CDR3 sequence (DNA): TGTGCCAGTAGTATCAGCGGGGGGGCCTACGAGCAGTACTTC. Translation: CASSISGGAYEQYF.

This clonotype was counted at least ten times. This chain uses TRBV7-9 with TRBJ2-2, with 8 nucleotides matching TRBD1. V lost 5 bases and J lost 10; bases outside the gene matches: 15. The CDR3 consists of 16 residues. Germline loops: CDR1 SEHNR, CDR2 FQNEAQ (reference sequence). This CDR3 reads CASSPGPTGGFSELFF. CDR3 coding DNA: TGTGCCAGCAGCCCTGGCCCCACAGGGGGATTTTCGGAGCTGTTTTTT.

The chain uses TRBV20-1 and TRBJ1-5, with a tentative D call TRBD1 (5 bases). The CDR3 sequence is 14 residues long. The germline V and J ends were trimmed by 6 bases and 11 bases, with 23 bases remaining between them. Germline V CDR1 and CDR2: DFQATT, SNEGSKA (reference sequence). CDR3 DNA sequence: TGCAGTGCCCCTTACGCAGGGCTTGAAGAGACCCAGCATTTT. It encodes CSAPYAGLEETQHF.

In this sample, this clonotype turned up many times. The chain carries TRBV9 and TRBJ1-4; D is perhaps TRBD1 (6 bases). The CDR3 runs 15 residues. The germline gives CDR1 SGDLS, CDR2 YYNGEE. V was pared by 1 base and J by 0 bases, with 7 bases between. The CDR3 DNA is TGTGCCAGCAGCGTAAGGGGGACAACTAATGAAAAACTGTTTTTT. As protein: CASSVRGTTNEKLFF.

V is TRBV20-1 and J is TRBJ2-1; D remains ambiguous. V lost 0 bases to trimming and J lost 5 bases, with 8 bases between them. The CDR3 is 13 residues long. Germline V gene data show CDR1 as DFQATT and CDR2 as SNEGSKA (reference sequence). The CDR3 region is CSARDTKNNEQFF. CDR3 in DNA: TGCAGTGCTAGAGATACAAAGAACAATGAGCAGTTCTTC.

This clonotype has a handful of counts. The chain is built from TRBV5-4 and TRBJ1-1; no clear D gene. Germline V gene lookup returns CDR1 SGHNT and CDR2 YYREEE (reference sequence). The V and J ends lost 0 bases and 3 bases respectively, with 3 bases between them. The CDR3 loop spans 12 amino acids. The CDR3 spells CASSLADTEAFF. As DNA, the CDR3 is TGTGCCAGCAGCTTGGCGGACACTGAAGCTTTCTTT.

The chain combines TRBV2 with TRBJ1-3; D is ambiguous. From germline, CDR1 is SNHLY and CDR2 FYNNEI. Trimming took off 4 bases at V and 4 bases at J, with 5 bases between the two ends. This CDR3 is 12 amino acids long. The DNA for the CDR3 is TGTGCCAGCAGTGGAGTGGGAAACACCATATATTTT. Protein: CASSGVGNTIYF.

On this clonotype: A read error is likely, as this CDR3 ends without the conserved phenylalanine or tryptophan. No DNA is shown, since the ends of the CDR3 on it are uncertain; the CDR3 is the one TCRdb lists. The V call is TRBV7-9, the J call TRBJ2-6. The CDR3 spans 8 residues, counting both ends. Germline-derived CDR1 and CDR2 are SEHNR and FQNEAQ (reference sequence). The CDR3 reads CASSSQTS.